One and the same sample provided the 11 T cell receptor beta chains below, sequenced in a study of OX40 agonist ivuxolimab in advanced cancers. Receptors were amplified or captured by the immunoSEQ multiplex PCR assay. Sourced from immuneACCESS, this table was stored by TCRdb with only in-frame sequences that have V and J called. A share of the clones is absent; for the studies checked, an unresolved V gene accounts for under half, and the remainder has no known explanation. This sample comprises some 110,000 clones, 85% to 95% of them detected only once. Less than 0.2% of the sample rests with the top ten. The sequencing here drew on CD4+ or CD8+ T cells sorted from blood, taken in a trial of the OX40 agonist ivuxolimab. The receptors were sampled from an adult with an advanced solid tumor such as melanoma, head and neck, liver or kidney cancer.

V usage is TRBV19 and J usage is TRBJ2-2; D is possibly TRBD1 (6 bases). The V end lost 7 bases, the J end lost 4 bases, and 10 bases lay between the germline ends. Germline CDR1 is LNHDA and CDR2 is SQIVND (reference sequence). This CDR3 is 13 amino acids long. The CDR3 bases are TGTGCCAGTAAGGGGGTGGGCACCGGGGAGCTGTTTTTT. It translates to CASKGVGTGELFF.

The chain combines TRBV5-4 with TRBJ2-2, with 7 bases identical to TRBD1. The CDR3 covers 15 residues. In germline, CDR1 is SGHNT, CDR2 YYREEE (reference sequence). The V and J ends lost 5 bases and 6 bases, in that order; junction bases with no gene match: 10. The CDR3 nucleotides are TGTGCCAGCAGGGCCGGGACAGTGGAGTCCGGGGAGCTGTTTTTT. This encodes CASRAGTVESGELFF.

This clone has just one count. This CDR3 reads CASSLDSLNEKLFF. Here the CDR3 DNA reads TGTGCCAGCAGCTTGGACAGCCTGAATGAAAAACTGTTTTTT. V usage is TRBV5-5 and J usage is TRBJ1-4; no firm D call. CDR1 and CDR2 (germline): SGHKS, YYEKEE (reference sequence). V was cut by 0 bases and J by 5 bases, with 8 bases left in between. The CDR3 runs to 14 residues.

In DNA, the CDR3 is TGTGCCAGCAGTCCACCGGGGACAGGGGCACACGAGCAGTACTTC. Translating gives CASSPPGTGAHEQYF. This chain uses TRBV28 with TRBJ2-7, with 10 bases that match TRBD1. The trim removed 5 bases at V and 5 bases at J, leaving 9 bases unmatched. CDR1 is MDHEN and CDR2 is SYDVKM in the germline V gene. The CDR3 extends over 15 amino acids.

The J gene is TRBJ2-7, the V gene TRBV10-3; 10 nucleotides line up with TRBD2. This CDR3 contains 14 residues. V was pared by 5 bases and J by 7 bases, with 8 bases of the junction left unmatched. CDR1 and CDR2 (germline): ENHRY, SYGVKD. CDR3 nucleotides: TGTGCCATCAGTTCCGGGACTAGCGTGGAAGAGCAGTACTTC. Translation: CAISSGTSVEEQYF.

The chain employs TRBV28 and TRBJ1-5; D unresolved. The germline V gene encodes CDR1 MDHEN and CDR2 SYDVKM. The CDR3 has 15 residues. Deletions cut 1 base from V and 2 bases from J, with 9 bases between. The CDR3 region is CASSLFGQGNQPQHF. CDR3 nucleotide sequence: TGTGCCAGCAGTTTATTTGGTCAGGGCAATCAGCCCCAGCATTTT.

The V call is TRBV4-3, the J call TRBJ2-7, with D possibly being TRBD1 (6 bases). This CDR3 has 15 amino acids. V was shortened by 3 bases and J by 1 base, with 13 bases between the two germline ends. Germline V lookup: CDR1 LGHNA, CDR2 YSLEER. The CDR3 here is CASSQNLQGSYEQYF. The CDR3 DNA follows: TGCGCCAGCAGCCAGAATTTACAGGGTTCCTACGAGCAGTACTTC.

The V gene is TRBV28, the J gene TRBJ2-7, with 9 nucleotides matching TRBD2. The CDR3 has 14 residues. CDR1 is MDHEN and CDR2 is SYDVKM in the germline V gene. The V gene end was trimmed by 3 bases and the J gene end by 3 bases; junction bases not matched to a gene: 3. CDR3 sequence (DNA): TGTGCCAGCAGTTTCGCGGGAGGGCGCTACGAGCAGTACTTC. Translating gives CASSFAGGRYEQYF.

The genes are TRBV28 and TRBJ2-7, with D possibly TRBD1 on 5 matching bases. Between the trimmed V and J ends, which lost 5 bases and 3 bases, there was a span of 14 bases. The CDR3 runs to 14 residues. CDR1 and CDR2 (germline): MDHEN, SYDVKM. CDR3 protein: CASSQRQGNYEQYF. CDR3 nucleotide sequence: TGTGCCAGCAGTCAGAGGCAGGGCAACTACGAGCAGTACTTC. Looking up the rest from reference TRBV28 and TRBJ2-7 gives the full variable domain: DVKVTQSSRYLVKRTGEKVFLECVQDMDHENMFWYRQDPGLGLRLIYFSYDVKMKEKGDIPEGYSVSREKKERFSLILESASTNQTSMYLCASSQRQGNYEQYFGPGTRLTVT.

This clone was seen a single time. CDR3 amino acids: CASSRRDRVNTEAFF. Here the CDR3 DNA reads TGTGCCAGCTCCCGCCGGGACAGGGTGAACACTGAAGCTTTCTTT. V usage is TRBV18 and J usage is TRBJ1-1, with TRBD1 matching over 9 bases. The CDR3 extends over 15 amino acids. Per the germline V gene, CDR1 is KGHSH and CDR2 is LQKENI. With V trimmed by 6 bases and J by 0 bases, 5 bases remained unmatched.

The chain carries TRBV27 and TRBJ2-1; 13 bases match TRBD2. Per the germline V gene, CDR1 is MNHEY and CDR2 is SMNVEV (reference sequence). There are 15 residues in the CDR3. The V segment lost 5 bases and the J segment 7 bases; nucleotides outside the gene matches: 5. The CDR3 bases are TGTGCCAGCAGTAGACTAGCGGGAGGTCGGAATGAGCAGTTCTTC. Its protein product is CASSRLAGGRNEQFF.